This T cell receptor beta chain is drawn from a study of shared clonotypes between healthy human individuals. Repertoires were generated with immunoSEQ multiplex PCR, while TCRdb's copy carries only in-frame clones and drops some. In the table there are millions of clones, 85% to 95% of which are singletons. Terminally differentiated effector memory CD45RA+ cells were excluded by CCR7 positive selection of CD45RO-negative cells. On this clone itself: Antigen: not known.

J was trimmed by 5 bases and V by 2 bases; bases with no gene match: 11. From germline, CDR1 is MRHNA and CDR2 SNTAGT. This CDR3 is built from 17 residues. Notes on the study in general: Clonotypes which were not shared had lower generation probabilities than clonotypes that all four donors shared.

The genes are TRBV6-4 and TRBJ1-2, with 10 bases that match TRBD1. The sequenced sample consisted of naive CD8+ T cells from PBMCs. The receptor was derived from a man aged 18 to 35 in good health. Some clones in this sample may be carry-over from other donors' samples. The CDR3 protein is CASSDGTTGGNWYGYTF. The CDR3, as DNA: TGTGCCAGCAGTGACGGAACGACAGGGGGCAATTGGTATGGCTACACCTTC.